Here is one TCR beta chain with its context. Its antigen is not identified. This specimen belongs to a study of vaccination effects on CD4 cells after COVID-19. As for the study in general: Participants completed two doses of the BNT162b2 or mRNA-1273 vaccine. Findings of the study overall: The study found that post-vaccine spike-reactive clones in convalescents were mainly new vaccine-induced clones. Convalescent patients were scarce, and early post-infection timepoints were absent.

TCRdb's table, derived via immunoSEQ multiplex PCR, lists solely in-frame clones and lacks some. Of 20,000 to 30,000 clones in the sample, about three quarters were seen once. The CDR3 has 13 residues. V dropped 6 bases and J dropped 7 bases, with 13 bases sitting between them. The germline CDR1 and CDR2 sequences are MNHNY and SVGAGI (reference sequence). Viral peptide pools were used in the ViraFEST assay to expand antigen-specific CD4+ T cells, and sequencing came afterward. The authors isolated CD4+ T cells after about eleven days of culture. The person had a PCR-confirmed SARS-CoV-2 infection during March to December 2020.

The sequence was obtained from a human donor who had a prior SARS-CoV-2 infection. The rearrangement links TRBV6-6 to TRBJ1-5; D is ambiguous. The sequenced sample was CD4+ T cells from PBMCs cultured with SARS-CoV-2 spike peptides, obtained before COVID-19 vaccination. In DNA form, the CDR3 reads TGTGCCAGCAGCTCAGGTTCCGGGCAGCCCCAGCATTTT. Its translation is CASSSGSGQPQHF.